This is a list of T cell receptor beta chains from one sample in a study of cytomegalovirus exposure and HLA in healthy donors. Method: immunoSEQ multiplex PCR; TCRdb's copy keeps in-frame clones and lacks some. This repertoire shows around 230,000 clones, roughly 82% found once; its top ten account for around 6%. Sequencing used PBMCs. These receptors were collected from a man in his forties or fifties in good health and CMV-seropositive. Both conserved end residues are part of each CDR3. The D gene is left open where the match is weak. Clone sizes are given selectively: once, few, many, or a class where the clone is expanded.

size,V,J,D,DNA,CDR3
-,TRBV11-2,TRBJ1-2,TRBD1,TGTGCCAGCAGCTTAGTGGGACAGATACCTAACTATGGCTACACCTTC,CASSLVGQIPNYGYTF
once,TRBV25-1,TRBJ2-7,TRBD2,TGTGCCAGCAGTGAATACCCCCGAGCGGGAGAGCAGTACTTC,CASSEYPRAGEQYF
-,TRBV14,TRBJ2-7,TRBD2,TGTGCCAGCAGCCAAGCCGAGCTCCCGGGACTAGCTATGGCCGAGCAGTACTTC,CASSQAELPGLAMAEQYF
once,TRBV4-1,TRBJ2-7,-,TGCGCCAGCAGCCAAGATAAAAGCTACGAGCAGTACTTC,CASSQDKSYEQYF
-,TRBV7-9,TRBJ1-5,-,TGTGCCAGCAGCTCCAATGGACTAAATCAGCCCCAGCATTTT,CASSSNGLNQPQHF
-,TRBV7-8,TRBJ1-1,-,TGTGCCAGCAGAGCCTTTAGCGGGAGGGAAGGGGCTGAAGCTTTCTTT,CASRAFSGREGAEAFF
-,TRBV6-5,TRBJ1-2,TRBD1,TGTGCCAGCAGCCCGGGACAGACACTCTATGGCTACACCTTC,CASSPGQTLYGYTF
few,TRBV5-4,TRBJ1-1,-,TGTGCCAGCAGCCCCCTCGCAGGGCGGAACACTGAAGCTTTCTTT,CASSPLAGRNTEAFF
-,TRBV7-7,TRBJ2-2,TRBD2,TGTGCTAGCAGCGAAACTAGCGGGCCCACCGGGGAGCTGTTTTTT,CASSETSGPTGELFF
-,TRBV2,TRBJ2-7,-,TGTGCCAGCAGTGAAGGGACCCCGGGAGAGCAGTACTTC,CASSEGTPGEQYF
-,TRBV5-1,TRBJ2-1,TRBD2,TGCGCCAGCAGCTTAAGAAGCGGGAGGGCCAATGAGCAGTTCTTC,CASSLRSGRANEQFF
-,TRBV2,TRBJ2-6,-,TGTGCCAGCAAGGGCAGGGCTGGGGCCAACGTCCTGACTTTC,CASKGRAGANVLTF
-,TRBV21-1,TRBJ2-5,-,TGTGCCAGCAGCAAAGTGGAGACCGGGACTAGCGGGAGGGCGCGGACCCAGTACTTC,CASSKVETGTSGRARTQYF
-,TRBV30,TRBJ1-1,-,TGTGCCTCCTCCCAGGGTACTGAAGCTTTCTTT,CASSQGTEAFF
few,TRBV5-1,TRBJ1-2,-,TGCGCCAGCAGCCCGGACATCTATGGCTACACCTTC,CASSPDIYGYTF
-,TRBV27,TRBJ2-3,-,TGTGCCAGCAGCCACCCGGCTAGCGATTCGTTAGATACGCAGTATTTT,CASSHPASDSLDTQYF
-,TRBV18,TRBJ2-5,TRBD2,TGTGCCAGCTCTAGGACTAGCGGTACCCAAGAGACCCAGTACTTC,CASSRTSGTQETQYF
-,TRBV30,TRBJ1-6,-,TGTGCCTGGAGGCGGAATTCACCCCTCCACTTT,CAWRRNSPLHF
-,TRBV5-6,TRBJ1-1,-,TGTGCCAGCAGCCCGTGGACAGTAAGGGATATCGAAGCTTTCTTT,CASSPWTVRDIEAFF
-,TRBV6-6,TRBJ1-1,-,TGTGCCAGCAGTTACCGGGGAAACACTGAAGCTTTCTTT,CASSYRGNTEAFF
once,TRBV5-1,TRBJ2-2,-,TGCGCCAGCAGCTTTGGGGGGACGGGGGAGCTGTTTTTT,CASSFGGTGELFF
-,TRBV28,TRBJ1-3,-,TGTGCCAGTCTACAGCATCCCGGAAACACCATATATTTT,CASLQHPGNTIYF